Sequencing of this T cell receptor beta chain was carried out in a study of control samples from healthy donors and cancer patients. Germline-derived CDR1 and CDR2 are SGHTA and FQGTGA. This CDR3 has 17 residues. With 2 bases clipped from V and 4 bases from J, the junction kept 9 bases outside the gene matches. Only in-frame clones appear in the TCRdb table, and some are missing; sequencing was by immunoSEQ multiplex PCR. The sample holds 95,000 to 150,000 clones, approximately 91% seen once. The chain couples TRBV7-3 to TRBJ2-7; 12 nucleotides match TRBD2. Sequenced sample: blood. The TCR sequence derives from a woman under 30 in good health. In nucleotides, the CDR3 is TGTGCCAGCAGCTTACTACCTCCGACTAGCGGGGGATACGAGCAGTACTTC. Translation gives CASSLLPPTSGGYEQYF. The full variable domain, with the rest looked up from reference TRBV7-3 and TRBJ2-7, is GAGVSQTPSNKVTEKGKYVELRCDPISGHTALYWYRQSLGQGPEFLIYFQGTGAADDSGLPNDRFFAVRPEGSVSTLKIQRTERGDSAVYLCASSLLPPTSGGYEQYFGPGTRLTVT.